This T cell receptor (beta chain) was recovered during a study of vaccination and CD4 T cells after COVID-19. Overall study: Stimulation of cells relied on overlapping spike peptides derived from SARS-CoV-2, HCoV-NL63, HCoV-OC43 and HCoV-229E.

With the Oncomine TCR Beta short-read assay, DNA from cultured CD4+ T cells was sequenced. The authors extracted genomic DNA from cultured CD4+ T cells. TCRdb used MiXCR to reprocess the PCR reads, holding one entry per CDR3 protein. The data show some 13,000 distinct CDR3 sequences, approximately 56% seen once. The CDR3 covers 12 residues. V gave up 6 bases and J gave up 4 bases; unmatched junction bases: 2. CDR1 is SNHLY, CDR2 FYNNEI, per germline. Indicated treatment: approximately nine-day PBMC culture with coronavirus spike peptide pools or control peptides (ViraFEST assay). Peptide-pool expansion of antigen-specific T cells preceded TCR sequencing in ViraFEST. Two million PBMCs were grown per well alongside roughly 9.1 IU/ml IL-2 and roughly 9.4 ug/ml peptide pools. This clonotype was counted a few times. Its antigen is unknown.

This sequence was found in a human donor who had recovered from COVID-19. V gene TRBV2 combines with J gene TRBJ1-2; 7 bases map to TRBD1. The sample consisted of CD4+ T cells from blood, cultured in vitro. This CDR3 reads CASRRDSYGYTF. Written as DNA, the CDR3 is TGTGCCAGCAGGAGGGACAGCTATGGCTACACCTTC.